A single sample gave rise to the 2 T cell receptor beta chains below, sequenced in a study of OX40 agonist ivuxolimab in advanced cancers. The method was immunoSEQ multiplex PCR; TCRdb's version includes in-frame clones alone and lacks a portion of them. The sample shows around 68,000 clones, around nine tenths of them seen only once. The sample was CD4+ or CD8+ T cells sorted from blood, taken in a trial of the OX40 agonist ivuxolimab. Every receptor here comes from an adult with an advanced solid tumor such as melanoma, head and neck, liver or kidney cancer.

This clone was observed a single time. V is TRBV10-2 and J is TRBJ2-1; D might be TRBD1 (6 bases). Germline V gene sequence: CDR1 WSHSY, CDR2 SAAADI. The germline V and J ends were trimmed by 0 bases and 2 bases, with 14 bases remaining between them. The CDR3 is 17 residues long. This CDR3 reads CASSESPHGTTYNEQFF. As DNA, the CDR3 is TGCGCCAGCAGTGAGTCCCCTCACGGGACAACCTACAATGAGCAGTTCTTC.

The V gene is TRBV5-5, the J gene TRBJ1-4; unclear D gene. CDR1 and CDR2 (germline): SGHKS, YYEKEE (reference sequence). The CDR3 contains 14 residues. V was cut by 5 bases and J by 3 bases, with 11 bases left in between. CDR3 bases: TGTGCCAGCAGACGATACGGATCTAATGAAAAACTGTTTTTT. This sequence encodes CASRRYGSNEKLFF.